These T cell receptor beta chains were read from a single sample in a study of blood T cells in healthy people across ages. TCRdb called the 5' RACE reads again in MiXCR, with one record for every CDR3 protein. The sample lists 1,500,000 or so distinct CDR3 sequences, approximately 39% occurring once. Sample: blood. The receptors originated from a woman aged 18-29 years in good health. Each CDR3 is given with its conserved first and last residue. The D gene is left open where the match is weak. Clone size appears in some rows only: once, few, many, or a class for an expanded clone.

clone size	V gene	J gene	CDR3 length	D gene	CDR3 DNA	CDR3 protein
few	TRBV7-2	TRBJ2-5	15	TRBD1	TGTGCCAGCAGCTTAGGGGGACAGGGCCAAGAGACCCAGTACTTC	CASSLGGQGQETQYF
.	TRBV6-8	TRBJ2-4	14	.	TGTGCCAGCATATCTTGGGTGCCCTCTTCCATTCAGTACTTC	CASISWVPSSIQYF
.	TRBV4-1	TRBJ2-7	14	.	TGCGCCAGCAGCCAAGTCGGCAGGGCTGGCGAGCAGTACTTC	CASSQVGRAGEQYF
.	TRBV4-3	TRBJ1-4	16	TRBD1	TGCGCCAGCAGCCACAGACAGGGTCCGACTAATGAAAAACTGTTTTTT	CASSHRQGPTNEKLFF
.	TRBV2	TRBJ2-1	12	TRBD1	TGTGCCAGCAGCGAAGGGGGCGATGAGCAGTTCTTC	CASSEGGDEQFF
.	TRBV20-1	TRBJ2-3	16	.	TGCAGTGCTAGGTATTACAGGGATCGTAGAACGGATACGCAGTATTTT	CSARYYRDRRTDTQYF
.	TRBV4-3	TRBJ2-1	17	TRBD2	TGCGCCAGCAGCCAAGATATGCGACTAGCGGGATTGAATGAGCAGTTCTTC	CASSQDMRLAGLNEQFF
.	TRBV11-2	TRBJ1-4	16	.	TGTGCCAGCAGACACTATGCGGGGGAGCGTAATGAAAAACTGTTTTTT	CASRHYAGERNEKLFF
.	TRBV20-1	TRBJ2-3	17	TRBD2	TGCAGTGCTAGGCTAGCGGGAGGGCCCCCTGCCGCAGATACGCAGTATTTT	CSARLAGGPPAADTQYF
many	TRBV7-2	TRBJ2-1	11	.	TGTGCCAATTCCCTGGGTATAGAGCAGTTCTTC	CANSLGIEQFF
once	TRBV29-1	TRBJ1-4	12	.	TGCAGCGGGTCCTTGGGGTCGGAAAAACTGTTTTTT	CSGSLGSEKLFF
.	TRBV6-2/TRBV6-3	TRBJ2-5	14	.	TGTGCCAGCAGACCCTGGGCAGGGCAAGAGACCCAGTACTTC	CASRPWAGQETQYF
few	TRBV5-4	TRBJ2-3	18	TRBD2	TGTGCCAGCAGCTTGGGATCCGGGCGGGAGGATAGCACAGATACGCAGTATTTT	CASSLGSGREDSTDTQYF
.	TRBV7-9	TRBJ2-3	17	TRBD1	TGTGCCAGCAGCTTGGGGACAGGGGGATATCCCACAGATACGCAGTATTTT	CASSLGTGGYPTDTQYF
few	TRBV7-2	TRBJ1-3	16	TRBD1	TGTGCCAGCAGCTCGCAGGTGGACAGGGCTGGAAACACCATATATTTT	CASSSQVDRAGNTIYF
.	TRBV12-3/TRBV12-4	TRBJ2-1	16	.	TGTGCCAGCAGTCCCGGGGGAGTCGGGAGAACGAATGAGCAGTTCTTC	CASSPGGVGRTNEQFF
.	TRBV7-9	TRBJ1-2	14	TRBD1	TGTGCCAGCAGACCCAAAACAGGGGGCTATGGCTACACCTTC	CASRPKTGGYGYTF
few	TRBV9	TRBJ1-2	15	.	TGTGCCAGCAGCGACTTGACAGGAACCTGGGGTGGCTACACCTTC	CASSDLTGTWGGYTF
.	TRBV7-2	TRBJ2-4	17	.	TGTGCCAGCAGCTTAAGGGTAGCGCAGTTAGCCAAAAACATTCAGTACTTC	CASSLRVAQLAKNIQYF
.	TRBV30	TRBJ2-1	13	TRBD2	TGTGCCGGAATAGCGGGAAGGGGGAATGAGCAGTTCTTC	CAGIAGRGNEQFF
few	TRBV12-5	TRBJ2-3	12	.	TGTGCTAGTGGTTTGGGTGCAGATACGCAGTATTTT	CASGLGADTQYF
many	TRBV29-1	TRBJ2-1	14	.	TGCAGCGCCGGTCCCGGAGACTCCTACAATGAGCAGTTCTTC	CSAGPGDSYNEQFF
few	TRBV29-1	TRBJ2-1	14	.	TGCAGCGGCGGGGGACAGGAGTATTACAATGAGCAGTTCTTC	CSGGGQEYYNEQFF
few	TRBV5-1	TRBJ1-5	15	TRBD1	TGCGCCAGCAGCTGGGGACAGGGTAGGGATCAGCCCCAGCATTTT	CASSWGQGRDQPQHF
.	TRBV7-9	TRBJ1-2	12	.	TGTGCCAGCAGCGGGGCCCACCATGGCTACACCTTC	CASSGAHHGYTF
few	TRBV3-1	TRBJ1-5	15	.	TGTGCCAGCAGCCAAGATGCCTCCAGGTATCAGCCCCAGCATTTT	CASSQDASRYQPQHF
.	TRBV6-2/TRBV6-3	TRBJ1-1	13	.	TGTGCCAGCAGAAGTCCAGCGAACACTGAAGCTTTCTTT	CASRSPANTEAFF
.	TRBV11-2	TRBJ2-1	16	.	TGTGCCAGCAGCTTAAGTAGGTTGGGGGTTTACAATGAGCAGTTCTTC	CASSLSRLGVYNEQFF
.	TRBV20-1	TRBJ2-3	13	.	TGCAGTGCTAAAATCGGGGGGCCAGATACGCAGTATTTT	CSAKIGGPDTQYF
.	TRBV7-2	TRBJ2-3	16	.	TGTGCCAGCAGCACAACGCCGGGACCCTCTGGAGATACGCAGTATTTT	CASSTTPGPSGDTQYF
.	TRBV15	TRBJ2-3	14	TRBD2	TGTGCCACCAGCAGAAGCGGGGGCACAGATACGCAGTATTTT	CATSRSGGTDTQYF
few	TRBV9	TRBJ2-3	12	.	TGTGCCAGCAGCGTAGGGGGGAATACGCAGTATTTT	CASSVGGNTQYF
.	TRBV7-2	TRBJ1-1	12	.	TGTGCCAGCAGCGGAGGGAAGACTGAAGCTTTCTTT	CASSGGKTEAFF
.	TRBV6-2/TRBV6-3	TRBJ2-5	15	.	TGTGCCAGCAGTTTAGACCGGGATCCATTCAAGGCCCAGTACTTC	CASSLDRDPFKAQYF
few	TRBV27	TRBJ2-1	16	TRBD1	TGTGCCAGCAGCTTTCAGACAGGGTCGGGCAACAATGAGCAGTTCTTC	CASSFQTGSGNNEQFF
.	TRBV5-5	TRBJ2-3	16	TRBD2	TGTGCCAGCAGCTTGGTCCCGGGACTAGCAGCAGATACGCAGTATTTT	CASSLVPGLAADTQYF
few	TRBV28	TRBJ1-4	15	TRBD1	TGTGCCAGCAGTTTATTACCACAGGGGAATGAAAAACTGTTTTTT	CASSLLPQGNEKLFF
.	TRBV2	TRBJ2-5	15	TRBD1	TGTGCCAGCAGAGAGACCGGGACAGAACAAGAGACCCAGTACTTC	CASRETGTEQETQYF
many	TRBV6-5	TRBJ2-7	15	.	TGTGCCAGCAGTTACTCGCGTCTAGCGAGCTACGAGCAGTACTTC	CASSYSRLASYEQYF
.	TRBV20-1	TRBJ2-3	14	.	TGCAGTGCCCCGGTACCGTCTGGTACAGATACGCAGTATTTT	CSAPVPSGTDTQYF
.	TRBV5-1	TRBJ1-2	14	.	TGCGCCAGCGGGGACCAGGGCCCTAACTATGGCTACACCTTC	CASGDQGPNYGYTF
.	TRBV2	TRBJ2-1	16	TRBD2	TGTGCCAGCAGCTCCGCTGCGGGACTAGCGGACAATGAGCAGTTCTTC	CASSSAAGLADNEQFF
.	TRBV4-1	TRBJ2-5	15	.	TGCGCCAGCAGCCAAGTTGGGTTTCTACGGGAGACCCTGTACTTC	CASSQVGFLRETLYF